The next 14 T cell receptor beta chains were all read from a single sample in a study of CD8 T cells in ankylosing spondylitis. MiXCR, run by TCRdb on the 5' RACE reads, gives a single entry per CDR3 protein. The sample carries approximately 240,000 distinct CDR3 sequences, more than 20% recorded once. Sequencing was performed on blood, either unsorted or a sorted T cell fraction (not recorded which). These receptor sequences come from a male donor with ankylosing spondylitis or in good health (not recorded which).

The CDR3 nucleotides are TGTGCCAGCAGTTGGTCTGGCGAGCAGTTCTTC. Protein sequence: CASSWSGEQFF. The chain uses TRBV12-3 or TRBV12-4 and TRBJ2-1, with D hard to call. This CDR3 has 11 residues. V was cut by 4 bases and J by 10 bases, with 8 bases left in between.

This clonotype was picked up many times. V usage is TRBV12-3 or TRBV12-4 and J usage is TRBJ2-1; tentatively, D is TRBD2 (6 bases). This CDR3 comprises 16 residues. Trimming took off 6 bases at V and 2 bases at J, with 17 bases between the two ends. CDR3 residues: CASSEEGSVAYNEQFF. The CDR3 DNA is TGTGCCAGCAGCGAGGAGGGAAGTGTTGCCTACAATGAGCAGTTCTTC.

This clonotype was recorded at least ten times. The chain employs TRBV20-1 and TRBJ2-2; 12 positions agree with TRBD2. Germline assignment: CDR1 DFQATT and CDR2 SNEGSKA (reference sequence). Germline trimming cut 6 bases from V and 6 bases from J; bases unmatched to any gene: 14. This CDR3 spans 17 amino acids. The CDR3 bases are TGCAGTGCCGCTACTAGCGGGGGGCCCCTATCCTCCGGGGAGCTGTTTTTT. It translates to CSAATSGGPLSSGELFF.

This clonotype was observed at least ten times. This chain joins TRBV4-1 and TRBJ1-5; 7 nucleotides line up with TRBD1. J lost 7 bases, V lost 1 base, and 1 base had no gene match. The CDR3 runs to 13 residues. CDR1 is MGHRA, CDR2 YSYEKL, per germline. In DNA form, the CDR3 reads TGCGCCAGCAGCCAAGGACAGGGCCAGCCCCAGCATTTT. Translating it yields CASSQGQGQPQHF.

V usage is TRBV20-1 and J usage is TRBJ2-3; the D gene could be TRBD1 or TRBD2 (5 bases each). CDR1 DFQATT and CDR2 SNEGSKA come from the germline V gene (reference sequence). The CDR3 runs 13 residues. V dropped 6 bases and J dropped 3 bases, with 13 bases sitting between them. The CDR3 DNA reads as TGCAGTGCCCCCCTGAGGGGAACAGATACGCAGTATTTT. This codes for CSAPLRGTDTQYF.

The chain couples TRBV6-1 to TRBJ2-7; TRBD1 matches 7 bases. With 6 bases clipped from V and 4 bases from J, the junction kept 9 bases outside the gene matches. CDR1 MNHNS and CDR2 SASEGT come from the germline V gene. The CDR3 sequence is 14 residues long. Written as DNA, the CDR3 is TGTGCCAGCAGACCCCCGGGACAGTTATACGAGCAGTACTTC. Translating it yields CASRPPGQLYEQYF.

This clonotype was seen a handful of times. The rearrangement links TRBV20-1 to TRBJ2-7; no definite D call. Between the trimmed V and J ends, which lost 0 bases and 3 bases, there was a span of 12 bases. The CDR3 is 14 residues long. The germline V gene encodes CDR1 DFQATT and CDR2 SNEGSKA (reference sequence). The DNA of the CDR3 is TGCAGTGCTAGAGACCCCGGTCCCAGCTACGAGCAGTACTTC. This gives the protein CSARDPGPSYEQYF.

The chain employs TRBV10-3 and TRBJ2-5; D possibly corresponds to TRBD2 (7 bases). Trimming pared 11 bases from V and 4 bases from J, leaving 11 bases between. Germline V CDR1 and CDR2: ENHRY, SYGVKD. The CDR3 sequence is 11 residues long. This CDR3 is CAVGGRETQYF. The CDR3 region has the DNA TGTGCCGTCGGGGGGCGAGAGACCCAGTACTTC.

This clonotype was counted ten times or more. The chain combines TRBV28 with TRBJ1-2; D remains unclear. Trimming left V 3 bases short and J 4 bases short, with 6 bases between. The CDR3 runs 12 residues. Germline CDR1 is MDHEN and CDR2 is SYDVKM. The CDR3 DNA reads TGTGCCAGCAGTTTGAGGACCTATGGCTACACCTTC. It specifies CASSLRTYGYTF.

In its sample, this clonotype was seen many times. Here the CDR3 DNA reads TGCAGTGCCCCCGCCGACCCTAGCTCCTACGAGCAGTACTTC. Translation gives CSAPADPSSYEQYF. The chain is built from TRBV20-1 and TRBJ2-7; D call uncertain. Germline V gene sequence: CDR1 DFQATT, CDR2 SNEGSKA (reference sequence). The length of the CDR3 is 14 residues. V shed 6 bases and J shed 0 bases, with 15 bases lying between them.

This clonotype turned up a few times. J is TRBJ1-2 and V is TRBV9; possibly TRBD1 for D (6 bases). CDR3 length: 16 amino acids. The germline gives CDR1 SGDLS, CDR2 YYNGEE. The V end was cut by 4 bases, the J end by 1 base, with 17 bases between. CDR3 in DNA: TGTGCCAGCAGCCCTCAGCCTGGGGGCGTTAACTATGGCTACACCTTC. This translates into CASSPQPGGVNYGYTF.

At least ten counts were recorded for this clonotype. The J gene is TRBJ2-1, the V gene TRBV24-1, with D unresolved. The CDR3 consists of 12 residues. Germline assignment: CDR1 KGHDR and CDR2 SFDVKD. The V gene lost 3 bases and the J gene lost 9 bases, with 8 bases spanning the gap. CDR3 sequence: CATSDVATEQFF. The CDR3 bases are TGTGCCACCAGTGATGTGGCAACTGAGCAGTTCTTC.

V and J are TRBV29-1 and TRBJ1-5, with 7 bases aligning to TRBD1. The CDR3 has 14 amino acids. After removal of 8 bases from V and 3 bases from J, the junction contained 10 bases not matched to a gene. Germline CDR1 is SQVTM and CDR2 is ANQGSEA. The CDR3 DNA sequence: TGCAGCATTCGGGAGACAGGGTACAATCAGCCCCAGCATTTT. This encodes CSIRETGYNQPQHF.

The V and J genes are TRBV20-1 and TRBJ1-2; D is uncertain. The V gene's germline CDR1 is DFQATT and CDR2 SNEGSKA (reference sequence). The CDR3 has 13 amino acids. Between the trimmed V and J ends, which lost 6 bases and 3 bases, there was a span of 14 bases. The CDR3 coding sequence is TGCAGTGCCAAGTGGTGGGGAGACTATGGCTACACCTTC. Amino acid sequence: CSAKWWGDYGYTF.